Below, 19 T cell receptor beta chains from the same sample are listed, as sequenced in a study of regulatory T cells in long-lasting Graves disease. Sequencing libraries for TCR beta were prepared with iRepertoire HTBI primers and Arm-PCR of CDR3 regions. TCRdb used MiXCR to reprocess the multiplex PCR reads, holding one entry per CDR3 protein. The sample carries about 210,000 distinct CDR3 sequences, roughly 19% recorded once. Stated time point: newly diagnosed GD, antithyroid drugs for less than 3 months. With RNA extracted from PBMCs as input, the TCR library was made. These same data were also listed under a study on T cells in Graves' hyperthyroidism and ophthalmopathy.

This sample comprised peripheral blood mononuclear cells (PBMCs), obtained at new diagnosis, from a patient treated with antithyroid drugs. The receptors here all came from a woman aged 25 to 39 with Graves disease.

This clonotype was seen a single time. The chain uses TRBV2 and TRBJ2-5, with 9 bases that match TRBD1. V lost 3 bases and J lost 7; bases outside the gene matches: 6. The CDR3 loop spans 14 amino acids. Germline V gene sequence: CDR1 SNHLY, CDR2 FYNNEI. This chain's CDR3 is CASSEGQGEGTQYF. The CDR3 nucleotides are TGTGCCAGCAGTGAGGGACAGGGAGAAGGGACCCAGTACTTC.

The J gene is TRBJ2-5, the V gene TRBV9; TRBD2 aligns across 7 bases. The germline CDR1 and CDR2 sequences are SGDLS and YYNGEE. The CDR3 is 16 residues long. With 3 bases clipped from V and 5 bases from J, the junction kept 13 bases outside the gene matches. CDR3 nucleotide sequence: TGTGCCAGCAGCGCAGGTTCGGTGGGGGGGGGGGAGACCCAGTACTTC. This codes for CASSAGSVGGGETQYF. The variable domain in full, completed from reference TRBV9 and TRBJ2-5, reads DSGVTQTPKHLITATGQRVTLRCSPRSGDLSVYWYQQSLDQGLQFLIQYYNGEERAKGNILERFSAQQFPDLHSELNLSSLELGDSALYFCASSAGSVGGGETQYFGPGTRLLVL.

This clonotype was counted many times. The V call is TRBV9, the J call TRBJ1-2; D not resolved. This CDR3 has 15 residues. CDR1 SGDLS and CDR2 YYNGEE come from the germline V gene. Trimming removed 0 bases at V and 0 bases at J, with 9 bases between. CDR3 sequence: CASSVGPGPNYGYTF. CDR3 sequence (DNA): TGTGCCAGCAGCGTAGGTCCCGGGCCTAACTATGGCTACACCTTC. The variable domain in full, completed from reference TRBV9 and TRBJ1-2, reads DSGVTQTPKHLITATGQRVTLRCSPRSGDLSVYWYQQSLDQGLQFLIQYYNGEERAKGNILERFSAQQFPDLHSELNLSSLELGDSALYFCASSVGPGPNYGYTFGSGTRLTVV.

The chain recombines TRBV30 with TRBJ2-1, with 8 bases fitting TRBD2. Looked up from germline, CDR1 is GTSNPN and CDR2 is SVGIG (reference sequence). The CDR3 consists of 13 residues. The J segment lost 9 bases and the V segment lost 0 bases, leaving 4 bases of the junction unmatched. The DNA of the CDR3 is TGTGCCTGGAGTGTACTAGCGGCAGGTGAGCAGTTCTTC. Encoded protein: CAWSVLAAGEQFF.

This clonotype has a count of ten or more. The rearrangement uses TRBV3-1 and TRBJ1-3, with 10 bases fitting TRBD1. Germline V gene data show CDR1 as LGHDT and CDR2 as YNNKEL (reference sequence). The CDR3 has 14 residues. The V and J ends lost 6 bases and 4 bases, in that order; junction bases with no gene match: 3. CDR3: CASSRTGGGNTIYF. In DNA form, the CDR3 reads TGTGCCAGCAGTCGGACAGGGGGAGGAAACACCATATATTTT. The full variable domain, with the rest looked up from reference TRBV3-1 and TRBJ1-3, is DTAVSQTPKYLVTQMGNDKSIKCEQNLGHDTMYWYKQDSKKFLKIMFSYNNKELIINETVPNRFSPKSPDKAHLNLHINSLELGDSAVYFCASSRTGGGNTIYFGEGSWLTVV.

CDR3 nucleotides: TGTGCCAGCAGTTACTCTCAGGGAGAACCCAACGACGAGCAGTACTTC. Translating gives CASSYSQGEPNDEQYF. The chain joins TRBV6-2 or TRBV6-3 to TRBJ2-7, with D tentatively TRBD1 or TRBD2 (5 bases each). The CDR3 is 16 residues long. V was cut by 0 bases and J by 5 bases, with 17 bases left in between. Germline V lookup: CDR1 MNHEY, CDR2 SVGEGT.

This clonotype has at least ten counts. The V call is TRBV3-1, the J call TRBJ2-7, with a tentative D call TRBD2 (6 bases). The germline gives CDR1 LGHDT, CDR2 YNNKEL (reference sequence). Trimming removed 2 bases from V and 5 bases from J, with 13 bases in between. There are 14 residues in the CDR3. This CDR3 reads CASSQFSSVDEQYF. In nucleotides, the CDR3 is TGTGCCAGCAGCCAATTCTCTAGCGTCGACGAGCAGTACTTC.

In this sample, this clonotype turned up many times. V gene TRBV24-1 combines with J gene TRBJ1-4, with D maybe TRBD1 (5 bases). Germline CDR1 reads KGHDR; CDR2 reads SFDVKD. With 3 bases removed from V and 4 bases from J, the gap between germline ends came to 11 bases. This CDR3 comprises 15 residues. The CDR3 loop reads CATSDDGGGNEKLFF. The DNA of the CDR3 is TGTGCCACCAGTGATGACGGTGGGGGTAATGAAAAACTGTTTTTT.

In this sample, this clonotype turned up many times. The chain has TRBV2 and TRBJ2-1; D remains unclear. Trimming took off 2 bases at V and 9 bases at J, with 5 bases between the two ends. The CDR3 is 11 residues long. CDR1 and CDR2 (germline): SNHLY, FYNNEI. CDR3 nucleotides: TGTGCCAGCAGTGAATTCGGTGAGCAGTTCTTC. Amino acid sequence: CASSEFGEQFF.

V gene TRBV28 combines with J gene TRBJ2-7, with 10 bases fitting TRBD2. V trimming: 6 bases; J trimming: 2 bases; junction bases outside the gene matches: 10. Germline assignment: CDR1 MDHEN and CDR2 SYDVKM. The CDR3 loop spans 16 amino acids. For the CDR3, the DNA is TGTGCCAGCAGCCAACCTCTAGCGGGAGCGACCTACGAGCAGTACTTC. Its translation: CASSQPLAGATYEQYF.

This clonotype appeared many times. The chain has TRBV9 and TRBJ1-5; TRBD1 is a possible D gene (5 bases). The V gene lost 3 bases and the J gene lost 6 bases, with 10 bases spanning the gap. Germline V gene sequence: CDR1 SGDLS, CDR2 YYNGEE. CDR3 length: 13 residues. CDR3 residues: CASSAGPFQPQHF. The CDR3, as DNA: TGTGCCAGCAGCGCGGGACCCTTTCAGCCCCAGCATTTT.

This clonotype has ten or more counts. J is TRBJ2-3 and V is TRBV6-9; TRBD2 agrees at 14 bases. Per the germline V gene, CDR1 is MNHGY and CDR2 is SVAAGI. After removal of 3 bases from V and 1 base from J, the junction contained 6 bases not matched to a gene. The CDR3 length is 18 residues. CDR3 DNA sequence: TGTGCCAGCAGTTACCACGCGACTAGCGGGAGGGGCACAGATACGCAGTATTTT. It encodes CASSYHATSGRGTDTQYF.

A word on this clonotype: A much larger clone differs by one base, so this may be a read error. The chain joins TRBV13 to TRBJ2-3; the match to TRBD2 covers 8 bases. This CDR3 contains 16 residues. CDR1 is PRHDT and CDR2 is FYEKMQ in the germline V gene (reference sequence). CDR3: CASSPRTSGAGSTQYF. The DNA for the CDR3 is TGCGCCAGCAGCCCGAGAACTAGCGGCGCAGGTTCTACGCAGTATTTT. Full variable domain (outside the CDR3, taken from reference TRBV13 and TRBJ2-3): AAGVIQSPRHLIKEKRETATLKCYPIPRHDTVYWYQQGPGQDPQFLISFYEKMQSDKGSIPDRFSAQQFSDYHSELNMSSLELGDSALYFCASSPRTSGAGSTQYFGPGTRLTVL.

In this sample, this clonotype turned up many times. The chain uses TRBV12-3 or TRBV12-4 and TRBJ1-6; D may be TRBD1 (5 bases). The CDR3 totals 14 residues. Trimming cost V 4 bases and J 5 bases, with 9 bases left between them. As DNA, the CDR3 is TGTGCCAGCAGTTGGGACGACGATAATTCACCCCTCCACTTT. Translated: CASSWDDDNSPLHF.

Ten or more counts support this clonotype. This chain connects TRBV2 to TRBJ1-5, with D possibly being TRBD1 (6 bases). Trimming removed 4 bases from V and 0 bases from J, with 10 bases in between. The CDR3 covers 15 residues. Germline loops: CDR1 SNHLY, CDR2 FYNNEI. CDR3: CASSGTADSNQPQHF. Written as DNA, the CDR3 is TGTGCCAGCAGTGGGACAGCAGATAGCAATCAGCCCCAGCATTTT.

The sample holds many counts of this clonotype. This chain connects TRBV18 to TRBJ1-6; D perhaps matches TRBD1 (5 bases). Trimming shortened V by 3 bases and J by 8 bases, and 14 bases separated the two germline ends. CDR1 is KGHSH, CDR2 LQKENI, per germline. The CDR3 sequence is 15 residues long. The CDR3 nucleotides read TGTGCCAGCTCACCCCCGGGGGGGAACGATTCACCCCTCCACTTT. Translation gives CASSPPGGNDSPLHF.

About this clonotype: A much larger clone lies one base from this, so it may be a read error. This chain joins TRBV6-5 and TRBJ1-1; D is ambiguous. Germline V gene lookup returns CDR1 MNHEY and CDR2 SVGAGI. The CDR3 is 15 residues long. The DNA for the CDR3 is TGTGCCAGCAGTTACACCCACGGAGGGTACACTGAAGCTCTCTTT. Translated: CASSYTHGGYTEALF.

A word on this clonotype: A read error may account for a junction end that differs from germline. The J gene is TRBJ2-1, the V gene TRBV19; no firm D call. This CDR3 is 13 amino acids long. CDR1 is LNHDA, CDR2 SQIVND, per germline (reference sequence). CDR3 nucleotides: TGTGCCAGTAGTATAACGAGCGCAAATGAGGAGTTCTTC. The encoded protein is CASSITSANEEFF.

As to this clonotype: A far larger clone is just one base off, so this is likely a read error. V gene TRBV2 combines with J gene TRBJ2-5, with D tentatively TRBD1 (6 bases). Deletions cut 3 bases from V and 1 base from J, with 9 bases between. Germline assignment: CDR1 SNHLY and CDR2 FYNNEI. The CDR3 covers 14 residues. The CDR3 nucleotides read TGTGCCAGCAGTGACAGGGGTGTCCAAGAGACCCAGTACTTC. Its protein is CASSDRGVQETQYF.